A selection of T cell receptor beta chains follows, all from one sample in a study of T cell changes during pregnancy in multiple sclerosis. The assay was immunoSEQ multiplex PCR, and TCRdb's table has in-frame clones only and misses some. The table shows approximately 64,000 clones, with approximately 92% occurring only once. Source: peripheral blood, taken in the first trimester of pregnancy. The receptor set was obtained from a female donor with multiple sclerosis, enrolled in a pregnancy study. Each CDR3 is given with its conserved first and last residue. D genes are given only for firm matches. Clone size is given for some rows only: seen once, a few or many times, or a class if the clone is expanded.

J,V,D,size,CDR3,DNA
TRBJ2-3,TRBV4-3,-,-,CASSQEPGYLTDTQYF,TGCGCCAGCAGCCAAGAGCCCGGGTACCTCACAGATACGCAGTATTTT
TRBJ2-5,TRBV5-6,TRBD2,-,CASSETLLAGQSLETQYF,TGTGCCAGCAGCGAGACCCTCTTAGCGGGACAAAGTTTAGAGACCCAGTACTTC
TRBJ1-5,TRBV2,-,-,CASSDDGGFRGLSNQPQHF,TGTGCCAGCAGTGACGATGGGGGGTTCCGAGGTCTTAGCAATCAGCCCCAGCATTTT
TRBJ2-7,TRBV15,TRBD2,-,CATSSRRGSGTYEQYF,TGTGCCACCAGCAGTCGACGCGGGAGTGGCACCTACGAGCAGTACTTC
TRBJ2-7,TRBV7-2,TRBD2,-,CASRPGLAGGSSYEQYF,TGTGCCAGCAGGCCGGGACTAGCGGGAGGTAGTTCCTACGAGCAGTACTTC
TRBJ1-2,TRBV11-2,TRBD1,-,CASSLGRDRGHYGYTF,TGTGCCAGCAGCTTAGGACGGGACAGGGGGCACTATGGCTACACCTTC
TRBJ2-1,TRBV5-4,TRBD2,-,CASSPPRGRGNEQFF,TGTGCCAGCAGCCCCCCCCGCGGGAGGGGTAATGAGCAGTTCTTC
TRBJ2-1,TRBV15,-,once,CATRKTGPYNEQFF,TGTGCCACCAGAAAAACAGGCCCCTACAATGAGCAGTTCTTC
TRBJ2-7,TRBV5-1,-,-,CASSLVKKPTYEQYF,TGCGCCAGCAGCTTGGTCAAGAAGCCCACCTACGAGCAGTACTTC
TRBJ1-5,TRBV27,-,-,CASRTGFYSNQPQHF,TGTGCCAGCAGAACAGGGTTCTATAGCAATCAGCCCCAGCATTTT
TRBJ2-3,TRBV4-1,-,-,CASSQDWTAKTDTQYF,TGCGCCAGCAGCCAAGATTGGACAGCGAAAACAGATACGCAGTATTTT
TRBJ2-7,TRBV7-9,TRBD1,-,CASSHTTGRRYEQYF,TGTGCCAGCAGCCACACGACAGGGCGGAGATACGAGCAGTACTTC
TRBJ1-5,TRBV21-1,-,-,CASTPGGDRDVYSNQPQHF,TGTGCCAGCACCCCAGGGGGAGACAGGGATGTTTATAGCAATCAGCCCCAGCATTTT
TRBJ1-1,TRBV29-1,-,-,CSVRDTEAFF,TGCAGCGTTCGAGACACTGAAGCTTTCTTT
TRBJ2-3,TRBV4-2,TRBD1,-,CASSQEMGTGPDTQYF,TGTGCCAGCAGCCAAGAGATGGGGACAGGGCCAGATACGCAGTATTTT
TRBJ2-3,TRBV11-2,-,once,CASSVRGLTDTQYF,TGTGCCAGCAGCGTTAGGGGCCTTACAGATACGCAGTATTTT
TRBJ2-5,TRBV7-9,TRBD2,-,CASSRGLAGDRETQYF,TGTGCCAGCAGCCGGGGACTAGCGGGAGATCGGGAGACCCAGTACTTC
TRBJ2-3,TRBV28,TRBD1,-,CASSFARGGRSDTQYF,TGTGCCAGCAGTTTTGCGCGAGGGGGCAGGTCAGATACGCAGTATTTT
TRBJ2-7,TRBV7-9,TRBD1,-,CASSPRDRGYRAEQYF,TGTGCCAGCAGCCCCCGGGACAGGGGATATCGAGCCGAGCAGTACTTC
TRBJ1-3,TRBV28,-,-,CASSLGSFSGNTIYF,TGTGCCAGCAGTTTAGGCAGTTTCTCTGGAAACACCATATATTTT
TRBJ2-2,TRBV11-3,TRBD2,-,CASSPPSGRVSGELFF,TGTGCCAGCAGCCCTCCTAGCGGGAGGGTCTCCGGGGAGCTGTTTTTT
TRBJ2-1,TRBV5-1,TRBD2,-,CASSLTSGSYNEQFF,TGCGCCAGCAGCTTGACTAGCGGGAGCTACAATGAGCAGTTCTTC
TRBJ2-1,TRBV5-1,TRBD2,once,CASSFSPGLAGEEQFF,TGCGCCAGCAGCTTTTCCCCGGGACTAGCGGGAGAGGAGCAGTTCTTC
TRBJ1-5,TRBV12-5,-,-,CASGLDPGNQPQHF,TGTGCTAGTGGTTTGGATCCGGGAAATCAGCCCCAGCATTTT
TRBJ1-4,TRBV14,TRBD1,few,CASSQNQGGNEKLFF,TGTGCCAGCAGCCAGAACCAGGGGGGTAATGAAAAACTGTTTTTT
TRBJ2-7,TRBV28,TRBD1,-,CASSSRDRNYEQYF,TGTGCCAGCAGTTCCCGGGACAGGAACTACGAGCAGTACTTC
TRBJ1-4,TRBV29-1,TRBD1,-,CSVLGQGVEKLFF,TGCAGCGTCCTGGGACAGGGGGTCGAAAAACTGTTTTTT
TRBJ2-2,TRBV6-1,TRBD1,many,CASSVGTGGPGELFF,TGTGCCAGCAGTGTAGGGACAGGGGGCCCCGGGGAGCTGTTTTTT
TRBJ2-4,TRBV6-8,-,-,CASADPWRGARLAKNIQYF,TGTGCCAGCGCCGACCCATGGCGCGGGGCTAGACTAGCCAAAAACATTCAGTACTTC
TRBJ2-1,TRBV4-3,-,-,CASSQGARHEQFF,TGCGCCAGCAGCCAGGGAGCTCGGCATGAGCAGTTCTTC
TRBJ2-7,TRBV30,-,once,CAWWGRQFYEQYF,TGTGCCTGGTGGGGCCGCCAGTTCTACGAGCAGTACTTC
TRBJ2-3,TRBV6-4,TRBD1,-,CASSEQGEDTQYF,TGTGCCAGCAGTGAACAGGGGGAAGATACGCAGTATTTT
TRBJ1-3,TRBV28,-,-,CASSPPTISGNTIYF,TGTGCCAGCAGTCCACCTACTATTTCTGGAAACACCATATATTTT
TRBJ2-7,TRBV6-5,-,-,CASSYSSAGEQYF,TGTGCCAGCAGTTACTCGTCCGCCGGGGAGCAGTACTTC
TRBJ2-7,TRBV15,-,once,CATSRPSDSYEQYF,TGTGCCACCAGCAGGCCTAGCGACTCCTACGAGCAGTACTTC
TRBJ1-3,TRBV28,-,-,CASNKGLLSGNTIYF,TGTGCCAGCAATAAGGGACTGCTCTCTGGAAACACCATATATTTT
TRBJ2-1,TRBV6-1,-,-,CASSGLAETRDNEQFF,TGTGCCAGCAGTGGGTTAGCGGAGACCCGCGACAATGAGCAGTTCTTC
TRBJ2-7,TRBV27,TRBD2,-,CASSLTWGLGPGWTYEQYF,TGTGCCAGCAGTTTAACGTGGGGACTAGGCCCAGGGTGGACCTACGAGCAGTACTTC
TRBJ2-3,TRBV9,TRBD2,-,CASNLGLAGTDTQYF,TGTGCCAGCAACTTGGGACTAGCGGGAACAGATACGCAGTATTTT
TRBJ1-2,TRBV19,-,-,CASSIQDRYYGYTF,TGTGCCAGTAGTATCCAAGACAGGTACTATGGCTACACCTTC
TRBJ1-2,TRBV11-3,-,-,CASSLSGTPYGYTF,TGTGCCAGCAGCCTATCCGGGACACCTTATGGCTACACCTTC
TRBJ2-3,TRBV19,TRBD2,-,CASSIGSGRSTDTQYF,TGTGCCAGTAGTATCGGTAGCGGGAGAAGCACAGATACGCAGTATTTT
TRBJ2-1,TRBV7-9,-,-,CASSLKGVGGHEQFF,TGTGCCAGCAGCTTAAAGGGTGTGGGAGGCCATGAGCAGTTCTTC
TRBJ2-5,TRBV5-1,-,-,CASSLVGSQQETQYF,TGCGCCAGCAGCTTGGTCGGGAGCCAACAAGAGACCCAGTACTTC
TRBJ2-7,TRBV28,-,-,CASHRLVPYEQYF,TGTGCCAGCCATAGACTAGTTCCCTACGAGCAGTACTTC
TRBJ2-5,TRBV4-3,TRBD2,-,CASSQDWLAEFTGETQYF,TGCGCCAGCAGCCAAGATTGGCTAGCGGAGTTCACCGGAGAGACCCAGTACTTC
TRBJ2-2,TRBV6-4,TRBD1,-,CASSRTGIDTGELFF,TGTGCCAGCAGTCGGACAGGCATCGACACCGGGGAGCTGTTTTTT